These T cell receptor beta chains were read from a single sample in a study of blood T cell repertoires in COVID-19. The protocol was immunoSEQ multiplex PCR, while the TCRdb copy is restricted to in-frame clones and leaves out a portion. The sample lists under 120,000 clones, roughly 72% occurring once. Sequencing used peripheral blood. These receptors originate from a man older than 75 with acute or convalescent COVID-19. The CDR3 runs from the conserved cysteine through the conserved F or W. D genes are given only for firm matches. The listing skips clone size in some rows; elsewhere it reads once, few, many or a size class.

d_call,v_call,j_call,clone_size,cdr3_nt,cdr3_aa
.,TRBV10-1,TRBJ1-1,.,TGCGCCAGCAGCGGACAGTTCGAGACTGAAGCTTTCTTT,CASSGQFETEAFF
TRBD1,TRBV7-2,TRBJ1-5,once,TGTGCCAGCAGCTTAGGAGGGACAGGCAATCAGCCCCAGCATTTT,CASSLGGTGNQPQHF
.,TRBV7-2,TRBJ2-7,.,TGTGCCAGCAGCACTAACGCGGGGGCCTATAGCGAGCAGTACTTC,CASSTNAGAYSEQYF
TRBD2,TRBV10-3,TRBJ2-1,.,TGTGCCATCCTAGCGGGAATGGACAATGAGCAGTTCTTC,CAILAGMDNEQFF
.,TRBV12-3/TRBV12-4,TRBJ1-6,.,TGTGCCAGCAGTCTCGGGGGGGCTTCACCCCTCCACTTT,CASSLGGASPLHF
.,TRBV2,TRBJ1-2,.,TGTGCCAGACCCCGAGGGGCAGGGGCTAGTGGCTACACCTTC,CARPRGAGASGYTF
.,TRBV12-3/TRBV12-4,TRBJ1-4,few,TGTGCCAGCAGCCGGGGGGCGGTCGAAAAACTGTTTTTT,CASSRGAVEKLFF
.,TRBV2,TRBJ2-1,.,TGTGCCAGGGGAGGGGGCAATGAGCAGTTCTTC,CARGGGNEQFF
TRBD2,TRBV19,TRBJ2-7,.,TGTGCCAGTAGTCCAAGCTCTAGCGGGACACCCTACGAGCAGTACTTC,CASSPSSSGTPYEQYF
.,TRBV4-3,TRBJ1-1,few,TGCGCCAGCAGCCAACAATACCGAGAGAACACTGAAGCTTTCTTT,CASSQQYRENTEAFF
TRBD1,TRBV28,TRBJ1-2,.,TGTGCCAGCAGTCCACTTCCAGGACAGGGGGCGCCTAACTATGGCTACACCTTC,CASSPLPGQGAPNYGYTF
.,TRBV7-2,TRBJ2-1,.,TGTGCCAGCACTGCTTATCCGTGGGTGGGGCTGGATAATGAGCAGTTCTTC,CASTAYPWVGLDNEQFF
TRBD1,TRBV7-6,TRBJ2-5,once,TGTGCCAGCAGCCTAGGGACAGGACAAGAGACCCAGTACTTC,CASSLGTGQETQYF
TRBD2,TRBV2,TRBJ2-1,few,TGTGCCAGCAGTGTTATGGGACTAGCGTACAATGAGCAGTTCTTC,CASSVMGLAYNEQFF
TRBD2,TRBV11-2,TRBJ2-7,.,TGTGCCAGCAGCCCCCCGTCCGGAGCGGGAGCCGTCGAGCAGTACTTC,CASSPPSGAGAVEQYF
TRBD1,TRBV9,TRBJ1-2,once,TGTGCCAGCAGCGAAGGGGACAGGGTAAACTATGGCTACACCTTC,CASSEGDRVNYGYTF
.,TRBV9,TRBJ1-2,.,TGTGCCAGCAGCGACGCTCTAGGACACCTCGGCTACACCTTC,CASSDALGHLGYTF
.,TRBV18,TRBJ2-7,once,TGTGCCAGCTCGGACAGTAGGGACGAGCAGTACTTC,CASSDSRDEQYF
.,TRBV6-2/TRBV6-3,TRBJ2-3,.,TGTGCCAGCAGTCAGACAGGACGCACAGATACGCAGTATTTT,CASSQTGRTDTQYF
.,TRBV27,TRBJ2-5,.,TGTGCCAGCAGTTTTGGTCCGGTAGAGACCCAGTACTTC,CASSFGPVETQYF
.,TRBV4-1,TRBJ1-4,.,TGCGCCAGCAGCCAAGAAGGCCAGGGAGGAAACGAAAAACTGTTTTTT,CASSQEGQGGNEKLFF
TRBD1,TRBV5-1,TRBJ1-1,.,TGCGCCAGCGGACAGGGGAACACTGAAGCTTTCTTT,CASGQGNTEAFF
.,TRBV25-1,TRBJ2-1,.,TGTGCCAGCAAATCCTACTTATTGTTCTTC,CASKSYLLFF
.,TRBV6-2/TRBV6-3,TRBJ2-7,once,TGTGCCAGCAGTTACTCATCAGGGGGGAAGAACGAGCAGTACTTC,CASSYSSGGKNEQYF
.,TRBV6-5,TRBJ2-7,.,TGTGCCAGCAGTCTAAGGGGAACCTACGAGCAGTACTTC,CASSLRGTYEQYF
.,TRBV7-3,TRBJ2-1,few,TGTGCCAGCCGGCTTGGCGGGGCCGGATCCAATGAGCAGTTCTTC,CASRLGGAGSNEQFF
.,TRBV4-2,TRBJ2-3,.,TGTGCCAGCAGCCAAGATCGGGGGAGAGATACGCAGTATTTT,CASSQDRGRDTQYF